In this sample, the clone carrying this T cell receptor beta chain turned up once. The germline V gene encodes CDR1 GTSNPN and CDR2 SVGIG (reference sequence). With V trimmed by 4 bases and J by 6 bases, 8 bases remained unmatched. CDR3 length equals 14 residues. The data stem from a study of T cell responses to AZD1222 COVID-19 vaccine. Some clones are missing from TCRdb's copy, which holds only in-frame ones; the method was immunoSEQ multiplex PCR. The sample records 90,000 to 150,000 clones, roughly 87% being singletons. The V and J genes are TRBV30 and TRBJ2-7, with TRBD1 identical over 11 bases. Sequenced here: peripheral blood, sampled 28 days after the second AZD1222 dose. This receptor was identified in an adult who received the AZD1222 COVID-19 vaccine. This chain's CDR3 is CAWTRGQGVTEQYF. DNA of the CDR3: TGTGCCTGGACTCGGGGACAGGGGGTAACCGAGCAGTACTTC.